This is a list of T cell receptor beta chains from one sample in a study of shared clonotypes between healthy human individuals. Method: immunoSEQ multiplex PCR; TCRdb's copy keeps in-frame clones and lacks some. The sample includes about 2.3 million clones, more than 80% of them seen just once. The sample taken for sequencing was naive CD4+ T cells from PBMCs. Receptors were obtained from a man aged 18 to 30 in good health. Some clones in this sample may be carry-over from other donors' samples. Each CDR3 is given without its conserved first and last residue. Some rows have no size entry. The others give once, few or many, or a class for an expanded clone.

J gene	V gene	clone size	CDR3 protein
TRBJ2-5	TRBV6-5	-	ASSFLPTKETQY
TRBJ1-4	TRBV28	-	ASSLWDTNEKLF
TRBJ1-3	TRBV9	-	ASSSPVSGNTIY
TRBJ2-2	TRBV7-9	-	ASSPRQGASGELF
TRBJ2-6	TRBV7-3	-	ASSLTNSGANVLT
TRBJ1-5	TRBV5-6	-	ASSPAGRGQPQH
TRBJ1-4	TRBV27	-	ASSRTGNEKLF
TRBJ2-1	TRBV19	-	ASSTTSAGEQF
TRBJ1-3	TRBV6-1	-	ASSTLENTIY
TRBJ1-1	TRBV7-3	-	ASSSDRGFEAF
TRBJ2-2	TRBV7-9	-	ASKPPLGGGTGELF
TRBJ2-2	TRBV7-9	-	ASAAAGVTRELF
TRBJ2-7	TRBV5-4	-	ASSLPLASSPSYEQY
TRBJ1-1	TRBV30	-	AWKWGAEAF
TRBJ2-7	TRBV28	-	ASSLRATGNHEQY
TRBJ2-5	TRBV29-1	few	SGSGEGETQY
TRBJ2-7	TRBV6-6	-	ASRGQGFGYEQY
TRBJ1-2	TRBV6-5	-	ASSDRDTHGYT
TRBJ2-3	TRBV21-1	-	ATTGTLADTQY
TRBJ2-7	TRBV5-1	-	ASSLATGLTYEQY
TRBJ2-7	TRBV28	-	ASSAGGGEQY
TRBJ1-2	TRBV27	-	ASSRARDNYGYT
TRBJ2-7	TRBV5-1	-	ASSRLTDSGAYEQY
TRBJ1-2	TRBV27	-	ASSSAGLLYGYT
TRBJ1-1	TRBV28	-	ASRGGAPEAF
TRBJ2-2	TRBV11-2	-	ASHQRGGRYTGELF
TRBJ1-1	TRBV20-1	-	SATKNTEAF
TRBJ2-7	TRBV5-1	-	ASSLAVDGSYEQY
TRBJ1-2	TRBV5-6	-	ASNRVRDGYT
TRBJ2-5	TRBV7-2	-	ASSTQIGTEEETQY
TRBJ2-5	TRBV2	-	ASRAGGWETQY
TRBJ2-6	TRBV19	-	ASRVAGANVLT
TRBJ1-5	TRBV2	-	ASSVLGANQPQH
TRBJ2-5	TRBV27	-	ASSLSGFWETQY
TRBJ2-7	TRBV28	-	ASSFNRGIYEQY
TRBJ1-2	TRBV28	-	ASRKTGDYGYT
TRBJ2-7	TRBV5-1	-	ASSLGSARSSYEQY
TRBJ2-5	TRBV7-2	-	ASSLGTVGQETQY
TRBJ2-1	TRBV7-3	-	ASSLTSRQAGGANEQF
TRBJ1-2	TRBV6-5	-	ASGGRGLVGYT
TRBJ1-2	TRBV4-1	-	ASSQESAGQNGYT
TRBJ1-2	TRBV28	-	ASSSGKGTAVT
TRBJ2-1	TRBV28	-	ASINGRIRTPNEQF
TRBJ2-3	TRBV30	-	ALEEGWTALTDTQY
TRBJ1-3	TRBV6-6	-	ASSYSLGGTGNTIY